This TCR beta chain is from a study of blood T cell repertoires in COVID-19. Study context: Acute-phase and convalescent COVID-19 samples originated in the United States, Italy and Spain. In each case, the material was cDNA or gDNA derived from T cells, B-cell-depleted T cells, or PBMCs.

This clone was recorded a few times. This CDR3 comprises 15 residues. The V gene lost 4 bases and the J gene lost 4 bases, with 16 bases spanning the gap. Germline assignment: CDR1 LGHDT and CDR2 YNNKEL (reference sequence). Using immunoSEQ multiplex PCR, the repertoire was profiled, and TCRdb retains in-frame clones only, with some absent. The sample holds roughly 180,000 clones, around 85% seen once. The rearrangement uses TRBV3-1 (or the pseudogene TRBV3-2) and TRBJ1-2, with a tentative D call TRBD1 (5 bases). Source material: peripheral blood. This sequence was found in a woman in her sixties with acute or convalescent COVID-19. CDR3 loop: CASSLRGASGYGYTF. The CDR3 coding sequence is TGTGCCAGCAGCCTCCGCGGGGCTAGCGGCTATGGCTACACCTTC.